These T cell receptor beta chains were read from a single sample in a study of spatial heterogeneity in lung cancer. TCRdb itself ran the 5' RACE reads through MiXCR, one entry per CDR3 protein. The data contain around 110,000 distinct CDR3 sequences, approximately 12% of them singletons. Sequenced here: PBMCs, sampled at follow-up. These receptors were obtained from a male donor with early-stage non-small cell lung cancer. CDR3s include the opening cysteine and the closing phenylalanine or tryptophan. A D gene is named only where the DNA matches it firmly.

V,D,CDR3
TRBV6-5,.,CASSLTEVHEQYF
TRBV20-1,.,CSARDSGQRELFF
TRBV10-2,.,CASIPSRGTYEQYF
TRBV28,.,CASSTSGAPEAFF
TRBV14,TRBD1,CASSQAFPGTGTYEQYF
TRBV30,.,CAWSVGVGTQYF
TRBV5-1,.,CASSLQASETQYF
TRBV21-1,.,CASSKKTGLDQDTQYF
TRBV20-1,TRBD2,CSVVAGGPRTDTQYF
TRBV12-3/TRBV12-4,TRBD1,CASSLRQGPYEQYF
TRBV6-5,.,CASSYGRNPRRGNIQYF
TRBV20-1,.,CSASYTSHGYTF
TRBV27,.,CASRLTGEGNIQYF
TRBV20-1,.,CSARDAEGPVNQPQHF
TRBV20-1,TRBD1,CSATDRGGTDTQYF
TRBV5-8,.,CASSLSRTRGWTSAFF
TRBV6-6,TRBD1,CASISRDRATDTQYF
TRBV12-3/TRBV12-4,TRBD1,CASSRGQGNTVEAFF
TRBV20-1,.,CSGQGSSNQPQHF
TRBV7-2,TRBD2,CASSLRLLAGAHTDTQYF
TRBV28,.,CASSLYTTGELFF
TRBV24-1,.,CATSDLGASSYNEQFF
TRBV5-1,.,CASSLGLDNEQFF
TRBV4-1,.,CASSQSDYVREAFF
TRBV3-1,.,CASSQEAMNTEAFF
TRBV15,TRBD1,CATSRPGQFSKTQYF
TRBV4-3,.,CASSQIQGIYEQYF
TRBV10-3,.,CAIRSSNEQYF
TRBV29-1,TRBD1,CSVVSGGQASTETQYF
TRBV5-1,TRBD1,CASSFIIPGQGRTGELFF
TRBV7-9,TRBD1,CASSFDEGAYEAFF
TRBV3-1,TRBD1,CASSPRDRGYSHTEAFF
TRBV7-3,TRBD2,CASSSQVSSGGRDTQYF
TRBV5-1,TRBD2,CASTGRLAGGSETQYF
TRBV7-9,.,CASSLPGQSMSLHF
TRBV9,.,CASSHTDRTEAFF
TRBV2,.,CASSDGLVREQYF
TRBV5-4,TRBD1,CASSPQPADRGRDTQYF
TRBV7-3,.,CASSQGGATDTQYF
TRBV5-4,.,CASSSAFTDTQYF
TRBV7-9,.,CASSFYPPQDSGEQYF
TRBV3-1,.,CASSPGTTNTGELFF
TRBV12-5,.,CASGSSGWSTEAFF
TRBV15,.,CATSADRNIQYF
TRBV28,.,CATVNPMNTEAFF
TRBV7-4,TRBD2,CASSLQFSGGSGLLQETQYF
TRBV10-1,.,CASSESKGQPQHF
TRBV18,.,CASSPYWSNQETQYF
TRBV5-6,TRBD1,CASSETGGWNTEAFF
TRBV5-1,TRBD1,CASSSRTGDTGELFF
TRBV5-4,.,CASSLDSSSTDTQYF
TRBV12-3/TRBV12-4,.,CASRQLRADTEAFF
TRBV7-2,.,CASTLGSNGELFF
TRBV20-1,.,CSAMGQTINEQFF
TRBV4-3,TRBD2,CASSQDGSGGTDTQYF
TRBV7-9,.,CASSRGRAYYGYTF
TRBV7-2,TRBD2,CASSSLAGAPRF